This T cell receptor (beta chain) was identified during a study of patients and donors after allogeneic stem cell transplantation. TCRdb re-derived calls from the RT-PCR reads in MiXCR, one entry per CDR3 protein. This sample has tens of thousands of distinct CDR3 sequences; about 48% occur once, and the top ten carry 50% to 75%. This clonotype was picked up a small number of times. V gave up 1 base and J gave up 0 bases, with 6 bases separating them. The length of the CDR3 is 13 residues. From germline, CDR1 is SQVTM and CDR2 ANQGSEA. J is TRBJ1-1 and V is TRBV29-1; D uncertain. Sequencing used blood, either unsorted or a sorted T cell fraction (not recorded which). The receptor was isolated from a human donor who was either an allogeneic HSCT recipient or a stem cell or donor lymphocyte infusion donor (not recorded which). It is not recorded whose cells these are; they may come from a transplant donor. In DNA, the CDR3 is TGCAGCGTTGAAGCTGGGATGAACACTGAAGCTTTCTTT. This sequence encodes CSVEAGMNTEAFF.